This record covers a single TCR beta chain. Antigen: not known. The data stem from a study of tumor and adjacent non-tumor tissue in lung cancer. Study-wide findings and caveats: Patients with more diverse tumor TCRs had worse survival.

The library came from three nested PCR rounds adapted from ARM-PCR protocols. TCRdb recomputed calls from the multiplex PCR reads with MiXCR, one row per CDR3 protein. The sample has more than 70,000 distinct CDR3 sequences, roughly three fifths seen once. The template was RNA from unsorted bulk tissue. Sequenced sample: lung tumor tissue. The source of this sequence is a man in his 70s with non-small cell lung cancer.

The CDR3 DNA reads as TGTGCCAGCTCACTGGGACTAGCGGGAGCCGGGACCGGGGAGCTGTTTTTT. Its protein product is CASSLGLAGAGTGELFF. The V call is TRBV18, the J call TRBJ2-2; 14 bases are a match to TRBD2. The CDR3 loop spans 17 amino acids. Per germline, CDR1 KGHSH and CDR2 LQKENI. Germline trimming cut 4 bases from V and 5 bases from J; bases unmatched to any gene: 6.